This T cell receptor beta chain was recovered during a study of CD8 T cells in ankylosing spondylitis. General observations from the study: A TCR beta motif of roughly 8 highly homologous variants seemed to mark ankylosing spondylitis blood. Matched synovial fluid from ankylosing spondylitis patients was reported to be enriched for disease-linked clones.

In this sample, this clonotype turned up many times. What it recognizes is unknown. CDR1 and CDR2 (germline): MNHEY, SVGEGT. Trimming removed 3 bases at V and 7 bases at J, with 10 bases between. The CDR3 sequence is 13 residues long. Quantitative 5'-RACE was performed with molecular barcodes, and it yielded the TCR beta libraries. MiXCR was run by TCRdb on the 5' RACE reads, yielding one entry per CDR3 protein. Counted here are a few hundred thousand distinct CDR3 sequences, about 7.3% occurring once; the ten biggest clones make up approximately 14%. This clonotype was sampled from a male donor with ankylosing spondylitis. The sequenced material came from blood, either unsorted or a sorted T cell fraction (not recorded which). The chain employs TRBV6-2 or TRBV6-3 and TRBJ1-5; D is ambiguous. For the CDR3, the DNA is TGTGCCAGCAGTTATGCGGGTAGACAGCCCCAGCATTTT. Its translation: CASSYAGRQPQHF.